This T cell receptor beta chain derives from a study of cytomegalovirus exposure and HLA in healthy donors. The PCR contained 60 Vbeta and 13 Jbeta primers. Only in-frame clones appear in the TCRdb table, and some are missing; sequencing was by immunoSEQ multiplex PCR. The sample holds 140,000 or so clones, around 86% seen once. A remark on this clone: Its antigen remains unidentified.

V was pared by 4 bases and J by 8 bases, with 6 bases between. The germline V gene has CDR1 SGHRS and CDR2 YFSETQ. This CDR3 contains 11 residues. Notes on the study in general: Sequencing likely produced, as an artifact, a cluster of highly shared sequence variants. In a later analysis, TCR beta V- and J-gene trimming was associated with a missense DCLRE1C variant. It was in a later analysis that TCR association rates were seen to vary by HLA locus, highest for DRB1 and lowest for HLA-C.

The sequence was collected from a female donor in good health and CMV-seronegative. The gene calls are TRBV5-1 and TRBJ2-2; tentatively, D is TRBD2 (5 bases). The material sequenced was PBMCs. The CDR3: CASSPGGELFF. CDR3 in DNA: TGCGCCAGCAGCCCGGGGGGGGAGCTGTTTTTT.